This T cell receptor beta chain was profiled in a study of shared clonotypes between healthy human individuals. Per the original data handling: ImmunoSEQ only sent back junction sequences with no quality scores, so filtering was done differently. TCRdb keeps only in-frame clones here, not all; method: immunoSEQ multiplex PCR. V, J and clone size are those of that table, while D and trimming were read from the DNA. The repertoire has around 1.4 million clones, about 98.5% of them found once; the top ten carry roughly 0.35%. Per germline, CDR1 KGHSH and CDR2 LQKENI. Trimming took off 3 bases at V and 3 bases at J, with 11 bases between the two ends. The CDR3 is 15 amino acids.

Input material: naive CD4+ T cells sorted from blood. As to subset: CD45RA+ positively selected. The genes are TRBV18 and TRBJ2-2; D unresolved. The sequence came from a man aged 25 to 40 in good health. This CDR3 is CASSPLNTYTGELFF. In nucleotides, the CDR3 is TGTGCCAGCTCACCGTTGAACACTTACACCGGGGAGCTGTTTTTT.